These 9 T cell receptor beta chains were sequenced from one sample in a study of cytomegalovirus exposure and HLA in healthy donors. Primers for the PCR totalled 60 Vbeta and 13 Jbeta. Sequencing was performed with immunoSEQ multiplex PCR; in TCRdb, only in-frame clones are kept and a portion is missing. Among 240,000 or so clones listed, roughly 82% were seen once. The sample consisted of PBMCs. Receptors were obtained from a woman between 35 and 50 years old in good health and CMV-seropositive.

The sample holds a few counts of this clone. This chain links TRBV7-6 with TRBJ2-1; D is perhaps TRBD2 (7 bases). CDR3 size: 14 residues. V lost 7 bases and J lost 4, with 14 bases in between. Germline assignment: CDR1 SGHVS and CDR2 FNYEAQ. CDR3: CASKGGSAYNEQFF. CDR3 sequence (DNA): TGTGCCAGCAAGGGGGGGTCCGCATACAATGAGCAGTTCTTC.

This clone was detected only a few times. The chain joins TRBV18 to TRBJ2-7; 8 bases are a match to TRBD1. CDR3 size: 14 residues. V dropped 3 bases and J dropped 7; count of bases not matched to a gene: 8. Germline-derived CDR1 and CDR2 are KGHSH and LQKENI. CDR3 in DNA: TGTGCCAGCTCACCTGAGACAGGGGTACGGGAGCAGTACTTC. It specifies CASSPETGVREQYF.

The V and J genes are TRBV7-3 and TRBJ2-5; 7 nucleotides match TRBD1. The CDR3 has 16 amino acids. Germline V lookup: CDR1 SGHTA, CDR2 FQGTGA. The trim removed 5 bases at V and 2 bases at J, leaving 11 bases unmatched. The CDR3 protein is CASSAVPGQPQETQYF. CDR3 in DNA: TGTGCCAGCAGCGCAGTCCCGGGACAGCCACAAGAGACCCAGTACTTC. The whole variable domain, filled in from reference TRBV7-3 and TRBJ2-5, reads GAGVSQTPSNKVTEKGKYVELRCDPISGHTALYWYRQSLGQGPEFLIYFQGTGAADDSGLPNDRFFAVRPEGSVSTLKIQRTERGDSAVYLCASSAVPGQPQETQYFGPGTRLLVL.

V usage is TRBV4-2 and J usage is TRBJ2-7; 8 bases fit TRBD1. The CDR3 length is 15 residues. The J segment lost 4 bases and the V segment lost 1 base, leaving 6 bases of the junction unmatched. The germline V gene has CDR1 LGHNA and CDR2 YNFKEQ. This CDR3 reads CASSQGGRQGYEQYF. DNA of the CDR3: TGTGCCAGCAGCCAAGGAGGTAGACAGGGGTACGAGCAGTACTTC.

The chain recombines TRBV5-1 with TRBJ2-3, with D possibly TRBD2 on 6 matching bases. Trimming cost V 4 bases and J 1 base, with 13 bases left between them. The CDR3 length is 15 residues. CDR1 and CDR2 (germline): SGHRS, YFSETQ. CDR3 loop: CASSPLGGGTDTQYF. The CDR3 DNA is TGCGCCAGCAGCCCTTTGGGCGGGGGCACAGATACGCAGTATTTT. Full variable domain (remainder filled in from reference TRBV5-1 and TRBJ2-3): KAGVTQTPRYLIKTRGQQVTLSCSPISGHRSVSWYQQTPGQGLQFLFEYFSETQRNKGNFPGRFSGRQFSNSRSEMNVSTLELGDSALYLCASSPLGGGTDTQYFGPGTRLTVL.

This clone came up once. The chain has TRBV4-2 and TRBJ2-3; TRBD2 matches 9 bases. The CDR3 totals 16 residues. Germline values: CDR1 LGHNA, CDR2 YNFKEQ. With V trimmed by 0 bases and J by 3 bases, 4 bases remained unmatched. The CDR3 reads CASSQEGSGRTDTQYF. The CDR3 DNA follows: TGTGCCAGCAGCCAAGAAGGTAGCGGGAGAACAGATACGCAGTATTTT.

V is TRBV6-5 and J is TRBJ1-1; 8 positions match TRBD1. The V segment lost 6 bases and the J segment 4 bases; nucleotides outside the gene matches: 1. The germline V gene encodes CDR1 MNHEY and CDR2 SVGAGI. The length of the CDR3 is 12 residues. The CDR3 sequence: CASSRGLTEAFF. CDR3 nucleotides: TGTGCCAGCAGCAGGGGGCTCACTGAAGCTTTCTTT.

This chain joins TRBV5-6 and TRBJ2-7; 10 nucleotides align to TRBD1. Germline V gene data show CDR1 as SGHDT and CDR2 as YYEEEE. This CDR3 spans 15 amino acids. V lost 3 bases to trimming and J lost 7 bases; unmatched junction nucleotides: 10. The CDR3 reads CASSYGMGQGKEQYF. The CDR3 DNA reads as TGTGCCAGCAGCTATGGCATGGGACAGGGGAAGGAGCAGTACTTC.

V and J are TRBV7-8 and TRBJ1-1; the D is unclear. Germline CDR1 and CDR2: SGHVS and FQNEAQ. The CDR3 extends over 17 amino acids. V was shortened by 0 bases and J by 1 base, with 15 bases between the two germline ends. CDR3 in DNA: TGTGCCAGCAGCTTAGCGCGGAGGGTTCATTGGAACACTGAAGCTTTCTTT. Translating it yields CASSLARRVHWNTEAFF.